This entry features one T cell receptor beta chain sequence. As yet, its antigen is unknown. Each single cDNA molecule received a unique molecular identifier. TCRdb independently ran MiXCR on the 5' RACE reads; one entry per CDR3 protein. The table lists about 56,000 distinct CDR3 sequences, 10% to 13% of them singletons, with over 5% in the top ten. The data belong to a study of early T cells in non-severe SARS-CoV-2 infection. Turning to the study itself: Sequencing of unsorted whole blood was done on bulk RNA, leaving chains unpaired.

Study-level points and caveats: Lookups in VDJdb leaned toward anti-spike CD8 responses and missed private and CD4 specificities.

V lost 3 bases and J lost 4; bases outside the gene matches: 4. Germline CDR1 reads MGHRA; CDR2 reads YSYEKL. CDR3 length: 15 amino acids. The chain links TRBV4-1 to TRBJ2-7; 12 positions match TRBD2. Sequenced input: whole blood. This sequence originates from an adult who was a healthcare worker with PCR-confirmed SARS-CoV-2 infection or an uninfected control (not recorded which). CDR3 loop: CASSQTSGSLYEQYF. The CDR3 nucleotides read TGCGCCAGCAGCCAGACTAGCGGGAGTCTATACGAGCAGTACTTC.